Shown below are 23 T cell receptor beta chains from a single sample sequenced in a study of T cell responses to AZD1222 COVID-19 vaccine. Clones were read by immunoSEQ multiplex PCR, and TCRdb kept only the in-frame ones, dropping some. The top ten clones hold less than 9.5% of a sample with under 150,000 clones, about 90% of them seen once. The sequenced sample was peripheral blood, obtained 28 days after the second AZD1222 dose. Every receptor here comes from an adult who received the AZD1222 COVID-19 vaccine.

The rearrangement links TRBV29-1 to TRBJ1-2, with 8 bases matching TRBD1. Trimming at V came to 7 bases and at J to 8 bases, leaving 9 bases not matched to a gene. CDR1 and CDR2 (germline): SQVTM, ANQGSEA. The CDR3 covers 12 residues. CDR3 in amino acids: CSAGDRGLGYTF. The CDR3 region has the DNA TGCAGCGCTGGAGACAGGGGTTTGGGCTACACCTTC.

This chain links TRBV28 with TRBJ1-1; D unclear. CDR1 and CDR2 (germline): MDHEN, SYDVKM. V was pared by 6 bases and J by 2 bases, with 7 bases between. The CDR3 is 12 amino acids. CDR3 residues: CASRDPNTEAFF. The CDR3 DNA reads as TGTGCCAGCAGGGACCCAAACACTGAAGCTTTCTTT. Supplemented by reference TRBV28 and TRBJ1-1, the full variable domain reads DVKVTQSSRYLVKRTGEKVFLECVQDMDHENMFWYRQDPGLGLRLIYFSYDVKMKEKGDIPEGYSVSREKKERFSLILESASTNQTSMYLCASRDPNTEAFFGQGTRLTVV.

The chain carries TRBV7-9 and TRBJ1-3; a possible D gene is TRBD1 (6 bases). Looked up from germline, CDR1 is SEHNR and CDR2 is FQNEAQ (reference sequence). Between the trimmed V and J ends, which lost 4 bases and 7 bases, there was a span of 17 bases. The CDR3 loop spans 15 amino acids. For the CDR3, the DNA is TGTGCCAGCAGCTCGGGGGACACAAGGTCGAACACCATATATTTT. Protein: CASSSGDTRSNTIYF.

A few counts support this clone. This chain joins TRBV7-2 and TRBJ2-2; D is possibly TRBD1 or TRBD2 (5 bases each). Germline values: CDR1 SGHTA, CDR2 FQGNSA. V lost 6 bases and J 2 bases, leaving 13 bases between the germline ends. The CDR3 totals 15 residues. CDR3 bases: TGTGCCAGCAGTCCTACGGGGCCTAACACCGGGGAGCTGTTTTTT. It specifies CASSPTGPNTGELFF.

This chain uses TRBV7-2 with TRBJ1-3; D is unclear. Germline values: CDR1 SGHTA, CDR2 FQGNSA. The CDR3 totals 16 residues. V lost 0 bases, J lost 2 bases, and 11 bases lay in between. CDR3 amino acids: CASSLARGRTGNTIYF. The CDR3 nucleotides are TGTGCCAGCAGCTTAGCGCGAGGCCGCACTGGAAACACCATATATTTT.

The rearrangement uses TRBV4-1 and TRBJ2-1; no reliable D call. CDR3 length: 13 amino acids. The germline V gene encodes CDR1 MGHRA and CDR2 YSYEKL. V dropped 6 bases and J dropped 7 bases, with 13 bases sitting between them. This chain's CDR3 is CASRGSTGNEQFF. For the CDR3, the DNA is TGCGCCAGCAGGGGTTCAACCGGGAATGAGCAGTTCTTC.

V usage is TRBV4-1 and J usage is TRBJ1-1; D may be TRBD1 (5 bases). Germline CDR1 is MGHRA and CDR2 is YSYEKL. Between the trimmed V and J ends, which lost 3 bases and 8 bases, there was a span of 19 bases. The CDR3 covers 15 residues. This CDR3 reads CASSHSIGDPGEAFF. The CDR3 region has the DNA TGCGCCAGCAGCCACTCAATAGGGGACCCTGGGGAAGCTTTCTTT.

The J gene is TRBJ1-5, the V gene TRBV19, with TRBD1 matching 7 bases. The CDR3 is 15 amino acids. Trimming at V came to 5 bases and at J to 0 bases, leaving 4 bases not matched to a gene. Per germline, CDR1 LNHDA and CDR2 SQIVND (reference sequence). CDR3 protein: CASSPGQRSNQPQHF. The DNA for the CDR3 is TGTGCCAGTAGTCCGGGACAGCGTAGCAATCAGCCCCAGCATTTT.

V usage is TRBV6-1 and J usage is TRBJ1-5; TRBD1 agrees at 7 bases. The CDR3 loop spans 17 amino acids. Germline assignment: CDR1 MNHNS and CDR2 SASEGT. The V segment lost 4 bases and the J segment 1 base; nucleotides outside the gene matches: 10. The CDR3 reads CASSGQGTVDSNQPQHF. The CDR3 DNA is TGTGCCAGCAGTGGACAGGGAACGGTGGACAGCAATCAGCCCCAGCATTTT.

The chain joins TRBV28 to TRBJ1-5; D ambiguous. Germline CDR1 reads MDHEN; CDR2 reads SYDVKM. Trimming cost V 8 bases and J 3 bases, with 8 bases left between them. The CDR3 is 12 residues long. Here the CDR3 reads CASRGNNQPQHF. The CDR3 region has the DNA TGTGCCAGCCGAGGGAACAATCAGCCCCAGCATTTT.

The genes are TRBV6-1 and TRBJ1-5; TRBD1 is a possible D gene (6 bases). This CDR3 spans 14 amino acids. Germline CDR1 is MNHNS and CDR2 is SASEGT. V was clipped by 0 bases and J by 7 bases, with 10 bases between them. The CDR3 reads CASSEAGQRQPQHF. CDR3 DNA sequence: TGTGCCAGCAGTGAAGCTGGACAGCGGCAGCCCCAGCATTTT.

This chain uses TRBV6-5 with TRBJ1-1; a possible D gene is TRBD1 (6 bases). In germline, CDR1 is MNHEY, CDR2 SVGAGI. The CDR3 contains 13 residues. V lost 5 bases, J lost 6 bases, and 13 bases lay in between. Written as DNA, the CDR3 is TGTGCCAGCAGTCTCACAGGGTTTTCTGAAGCTTTCTTT. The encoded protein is CASSLTGFSEAFF.

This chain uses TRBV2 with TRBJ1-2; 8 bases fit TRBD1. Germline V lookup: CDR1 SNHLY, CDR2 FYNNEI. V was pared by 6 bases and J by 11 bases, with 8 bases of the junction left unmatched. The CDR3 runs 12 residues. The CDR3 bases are TGTGCCAGCAGGGGTGACAGGGGAGGATACACCTTC. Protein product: CASRGDRGGYTF. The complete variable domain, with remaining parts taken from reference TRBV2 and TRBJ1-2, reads EPEVTQTPSHQVTQMGQEVILRCVPISNHLYFYWYRQILGQKVEFLVSFYNNEISEKSEIFDDQFSVERPDGSNFTLKIRSTKLEDSAMYFCASRGDRGGYTFGSGTRLTVV.

CDR3 DNA: TGCAGCGTCGCCAGGGGGAACACTGAAGCTTTCTTT. This encodes CSVARGNTEAFF. V usage is TRBV29-1 and J usage is TRBJ1-1; D perhaps matches TRBD1 (6 bases). Deletions cut 6 bases from V and 1 base from J, with 9 bases between. Germline CDR1 is SQVTM and CDR2 is ANQGSEA. This CDR3 spans 12 amino acids.

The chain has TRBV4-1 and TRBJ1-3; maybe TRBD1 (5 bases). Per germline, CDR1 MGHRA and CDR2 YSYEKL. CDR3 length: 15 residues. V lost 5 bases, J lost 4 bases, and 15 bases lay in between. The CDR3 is CASSKSGTGGNTIYF. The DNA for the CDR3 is TGCGCCAGCAGCAAATCCGGGACTGGGGGAAACACCATATATTTT.

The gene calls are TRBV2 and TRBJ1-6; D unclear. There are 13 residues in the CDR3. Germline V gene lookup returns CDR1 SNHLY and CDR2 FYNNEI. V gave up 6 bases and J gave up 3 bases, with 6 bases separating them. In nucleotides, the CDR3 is TGTGCCAGCAGCTTGAGCTATAATTCACCCCTCCACTTT. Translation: CASSLSYNSPLHF.

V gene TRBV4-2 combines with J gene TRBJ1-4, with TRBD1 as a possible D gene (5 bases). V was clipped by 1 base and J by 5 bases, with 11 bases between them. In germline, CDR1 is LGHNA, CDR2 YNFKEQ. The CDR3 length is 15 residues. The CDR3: CASSQGDSINEKLFF. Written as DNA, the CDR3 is TGTGCCAGCAGCCAAGGCGACAGCATCAATGAAAAACTGTTTTTT.

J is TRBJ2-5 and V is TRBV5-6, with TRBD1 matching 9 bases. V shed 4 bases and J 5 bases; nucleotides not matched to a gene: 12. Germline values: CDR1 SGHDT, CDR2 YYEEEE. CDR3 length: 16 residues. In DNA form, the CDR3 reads TGTGCCAGCAGCATGCACGGACAGGGGATTGGGGAGACCCAGTACTTC. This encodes CASSMHGQGIGETQYF.

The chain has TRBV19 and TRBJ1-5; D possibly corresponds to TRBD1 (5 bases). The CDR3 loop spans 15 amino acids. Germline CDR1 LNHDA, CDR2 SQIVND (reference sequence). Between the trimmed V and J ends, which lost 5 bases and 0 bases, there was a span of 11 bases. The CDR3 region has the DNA TGTGCCAGTAGTTCCCGGGGGGATAGCAATCAGCCCCAGCATTTT. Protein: CASSSRGDSNQPQHF. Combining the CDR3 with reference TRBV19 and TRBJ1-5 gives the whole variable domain DGGITQSPKYLFRKEGQNVTLSCEQNLNHDAMYWYRQDPGQGLRLIYYSQIVNDFQKGDIAEGYSVSREKKESFPLTVTSAQKNPTAFYLCASSSRGDSNQPQHFGDGTRLSIL.

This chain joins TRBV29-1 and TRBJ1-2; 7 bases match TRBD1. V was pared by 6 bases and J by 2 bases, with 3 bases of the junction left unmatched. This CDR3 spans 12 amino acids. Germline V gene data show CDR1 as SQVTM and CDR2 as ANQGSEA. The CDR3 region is CSVMTGNYGYTF. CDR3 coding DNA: TGCAGCGTCATGACAGGGAACTATGGCTACACCTTC. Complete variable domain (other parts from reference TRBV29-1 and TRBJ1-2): SAVISQKPSRDICQRGTSLTIQCQVDSQVTMMFWYRQQPGQSLTLIATANQGSEATYESGFVIDKFPISRPNLTFSTLTVSNMSPEDSSIYLCSVMTGNYGYTFGSGTRLTVV.

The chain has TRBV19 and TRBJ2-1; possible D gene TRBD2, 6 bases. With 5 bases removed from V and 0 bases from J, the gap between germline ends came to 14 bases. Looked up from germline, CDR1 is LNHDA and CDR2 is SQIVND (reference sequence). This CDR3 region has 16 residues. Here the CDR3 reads CASSDRGSGSYNEQFF. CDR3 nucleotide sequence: TGTGCCAGTAGTGACCGGGGTAGCGGCTCCTACAATGAGCAGTTCTTC.

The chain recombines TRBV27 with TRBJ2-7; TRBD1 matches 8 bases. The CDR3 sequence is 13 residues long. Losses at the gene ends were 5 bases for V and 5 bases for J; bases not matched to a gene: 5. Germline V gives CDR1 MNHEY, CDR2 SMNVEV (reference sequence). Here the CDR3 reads CASSHGTGHEQYV. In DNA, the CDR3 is TGTGCCAGCAGTCACGGGACAGGTCACGAGCAGTACGTC.

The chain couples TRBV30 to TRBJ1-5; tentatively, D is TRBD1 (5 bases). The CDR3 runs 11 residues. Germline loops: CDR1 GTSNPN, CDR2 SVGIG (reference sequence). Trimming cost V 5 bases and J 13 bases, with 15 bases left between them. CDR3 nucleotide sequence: TGTGCCTGGGGACGGGGCCCAAAACAGCATTTT. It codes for CAWGRGPKQHF.